These 16 T cell receptor beta chains came from one sample sequenced in a study of blood T cell repertoires in COVID-19. The assay was immunoSEQ multiplex PCR, and TCRdb's table has in-frame clones only and misses some. The sample lists roughly 170,000 clones, about 87% occurring once. The sample was peripheral blood. These receptors were collected from a middle-aged man with active or convalescent COVID-19.

The chain has TRBV19 and TRBJ1-5, with D maybe TRBD1 (5 bases). CDR1 LNHDA and CDR2 SQIVND come from the germline V gene (reference sequence). V was pared by 3 bases and J by 7 bases, with 10 bases between. This CDR3 region has 13 residues. The DNA of the CDR3 is TGTGCCAGTAGTATTCGGGGGGAACAGCCCCAGCATTTT. As protein: CASSIRGEQPQHF.

The chain recombines TRBV19 with TRBJ1-5; 9 positions match TRBD1. V lost 6 bases, J lost 5 bases, and 17 bases stayed unmatched. This CDR3 is 18 amino acids long. Germline V CDR1 and CDR2: LNHDA, SQIVND (reference sequence). CDR3 protein: CASSGRGTGRKGDQPQHF. Here the CDR3 DNA reads TGTGCCAGTAGCGGCCGCGGGACAGGGAGGAAAGGGGATCAGCCCCAGCATTTT.

The chain links TRBV28 to TRBJ1-2; D perhaps matches TRBD1 (6 bases). The CDR3 loop spans 14 amino acids. Germline CDR1 and CDR2: MDHEN and SYDVKM. Trimming removed 1 base from V and 6 bases from J, with 12 bases in between. In DNA, the CDR3 is TGTGCCAGCAGTTTATCAGTGTACAGGGATGGCTACACCTTC. This gives the protein CASSLSVYRDGYTF.

This clone qualifies as medium-sized. The chain carries TRBV29-1 and TRBJ2-2; perhaps TRBD2 as D (5 bases). The CDR3 runs 16 residues. Trimming took 5 bases from V and 5 from J, leaving 21 bases between them. Per germline, CDR1 SQVTM and CDR2 ANQGSEA. CDR3 in amino acids: CSVSRSGMHDTGELFF. Written as DNA, the CDR3 is TGCAGCGTTTCCCGGTCGGGAATGCACGATACCGGGGAGCTGTTTTTT.

As DNA, the CDR3 is TGCGCCAGCAGCCAGTTCAGGGGAAGCTATGGCTACACCTTC. Amino acids: CASSQFRGSYGYTF. V usage is TRBV4-3 and J usage is TRBJ1-2, with D possibly matching TRBD1 (6 bases). V was pared by 3 bases and J by 4 bases, with 12 bases between. Germline CDR1 LGHNA, CDR2 YSLEER. CDR3 length: 14 residues.

V usage is TRBV5-5 and J usage is TRBJ1-1; a weak D match, TRBD1 (5 bases). The CDR3 totals 14 residues. Trimming took 6 bases from V and 0 from J, leaving 12 bases between them. CDR1 is SGHKS, CDR2 YYEKEE, per germline (reference sequence). The CDR3 here is CASTERQMNTEAFF. DNA for the CDR3: TGTGCCAGCACCGAGAGACAGATGAACACTGAAGCTTTCTTT.

The chain recombines TRBV11-2 with TRBJ1-2; 7 bases line up with TRBD1. CDR3 length: 14 amino acids. Per the germline V gene, CDR1 is SGHAT and CDR2 is FQNNGV. With V trimmed by 3 bases and J by 3 bases, 4 bases remained unmatched. CDR3 DNA: TGTGCCAGCAGCTTGGCCGGGACAGACTATGGCTACACCTTC. It specifies CASSLAGTDYGYTF. The full variable domain, completed using reference TRBV11-2 and TRBJ1-2, is EAGVAQSPRYKIIEKRQSVAFWCNPISGHATLYWYQQILGQGPKLLIQFQNNGVVDDSQLPKDRFSAERLKGVDSTLKIQPAKLEDSAVYLCASSLAGTDYGYTFGSGTRLTVV.

V gene TRBV28 combines with J gene TRBJ1-1; D may be TRBD1 (6 bases). This CDR3 comprises 16 residues. Germline CDR1 and CDR2: MDHEN and SYDVKM. V shed 4 bases and J shed 1 base, with 16 bases lying between them. CDR3 region: CASSSNPPQGNTEAFF. CDR3 nucleotide sequence: TGTGCCAGCAGTTCAAATCCACCACAGGGGAACACTGAAGCTTTCTTT.

The chain has TRBV2 and TRBJ1-6, with TRBD1 matching over 7 bases. The CDR3 is made up of 13 amino acids. Germline V gene sequence: CDR1 SNHLY, CDR2 FYNNEI. Trimming cost V 8 bases and J 3 bases; bases outside gene matches: 1. The CDR3 loop is CASGQDYNSPLHF. In nucleotides, the CDR3 is TGTGCCAGCGGACAGGACTATAATTCACCCCTCCACTTT.

The V call is TRBV24-1, the J call TRBJ2-7; D unclear. The germline CDR1 and CDR2 sequences are KGHDR and SFDVKD. Trimming took 4 bases from V and 1 from J, leaving 4 bases between them. The CDR3 length is 12 residues. The CDR3 nucleotides read TGTGCCACCAGTGACCAATCCTACGAGCAGTACTTC. The encoded protein is CATSDQSYEQYF.

This sequence joins TRBV30 and TRBJ1-3; D gene uncertain. Germline values: CDR1 GTSNPN, CDR2 SVGIG (reference sequence). This CDR3 spans 12 amino acids. The V gene lost 2 bases and the J gene lost 6 bases, with 8 bases spanning the gap. The CDR3 nucleotides read TGTGCCTGGAGTCCCCGGGAAAACACCATATATTTT. It yields the protein CAWSPRENTIYF.

J is TRBJ2-7 and V is TRBV6-5; the match to TRBD1 covers 9 bases. Germline V gives CDR1 MNHEY, CDR2 SVGAGI. The CDR3 contains 16 residues. V shed 2 bases, J shed 2 bases, and the junction held 7 bases outside the gene matches. The CDR3 protein is CASSYPDRGTTYEQYF. The DNA of the CDR3 is TGTGCCAGCAGTTACCCGGACAGGGGAACCACCTACGAGCAGTACTTC.

The chain has TRBV5-4 and TRBJ2-3; possible D gene TRBD1, 5 bases. The V end was cut by 4 bases, the J end by 2 bases, with 17 bases between. CDR1 is SGHNT and CDR2 is YYREEE in the germline V gene (reference sequence). This CDR3 is built from 16 residues. The CDR3 nucleotides are TGTGCCAGCAGCCCCTCTCCCACAGGACCCACAGATACGCAGTATTTT. Its translation is CASSPSPTGPTDTQYF.

A single count supports this clone. The chain carries TRBV3-1 (or the pseudogene TRBV3-2) and TRBJ1-5; TRBD1 matches 7 bases. Germline assignment: CDR1 LGHDT and CDR2 YNNKEL (reference sequence). The CDR3 consists of 18 residues. The J segment lost 0 bases and the V segment lost 1 base, leaving 9 bases of the junction unmatched. CDR3 region: CASSQGTGPLYSNQPQHF. In DNA form, the CDR3 reads TGTGCCAGCAGCCAAGGGACAGGACCACTCTATAGCAATCAGCCCCAGCATTTT.

This chain joins TRBV24-1 and TRBJ2-5, with 12 bases that match TRBD2. The J segment lost 2 bases and the V segment lost 2 bases, leaving 8 bases of the junction unmatched. Germline CDR1 reads KGHDR; CDR2 reads SFDVKD. The CDR3 is 18 residues long. The CDR3 DNA follows: TGTGCCACCAGTGATTCGAAAACTAGCGGGGGGCCGCAAGAGACCCAGTACTTC. Amino acid sequence: CATSDSKTSGGPQETQYF.

CDR3 nucleotides: TGTGCCAGCAGCGTAGCTCCGGGATACACTGAAGCTTTCTTT. Translating gives CASSVAPGYTEAFF. The chain carries TRBV9 and TRBJ1-1; D ambiguous. This CDR3 contains 14 residues. The V gene lost 0 bases and the J gene lost 3 bases, with 9 bases spanning the gap. Germline assignment: CDR1 SGDLS and CDR2 YYNGEE. Supplemented by reference TRBV9 and TRBJ1-1, the full variable domain reads DSGVTQTPKHLITATGQRVTLRCSPRSGDLSVYWYQQSLDQGLQFLIQYYNGEERAKGNILERFSAQQFPDLHSELNLSSLELGDSALYFCASSVAPGYTEAFFGQGTRLTVV.